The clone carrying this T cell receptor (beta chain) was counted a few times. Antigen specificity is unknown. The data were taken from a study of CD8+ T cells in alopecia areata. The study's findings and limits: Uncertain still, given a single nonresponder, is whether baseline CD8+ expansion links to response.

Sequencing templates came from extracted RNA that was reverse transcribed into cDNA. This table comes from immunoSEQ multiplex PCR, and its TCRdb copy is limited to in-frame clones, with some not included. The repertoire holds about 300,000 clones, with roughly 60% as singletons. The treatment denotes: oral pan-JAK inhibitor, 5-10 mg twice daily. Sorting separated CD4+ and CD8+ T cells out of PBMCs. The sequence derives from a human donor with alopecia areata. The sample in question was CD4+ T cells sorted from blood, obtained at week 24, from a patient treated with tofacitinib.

In DNA form, the CDR3 reads TGCAGCGCCTTGACAGGGAACCCCTATGGCTACACCTTC. This translates into CSALTGNPYGYTF. The chain joins TRBV29-1 to TRBJ1-2; TRBD1 matches 7 bases. The CDR3 is 13 amino acids. Germline lookup yields CDR1 SQVTM and CDR2 ANQGSEA. The junction had 9 bases not matched to a gene; V was cut back by 7 bases and J by 4 bases.